This T cell receptor (beta chain) was observed in a study of monozygotic twins with inflammatory bowel disease (dated by TCRdb to the late 2010s). Concerning the study at large: A total of about 28 monozygotic twin pairs were included in the full study, comprising nine German pairs (four IBD-concordant, five IBD-discordant) and 19 IBD-discordant Danish pairs. Within discordant pairs, disease-associated traits were sought mainly by comparing IBD patients with their genetically identical healthy co-twins. Each individual had, on average, about 151 000 unique TCRalpha sequences and 181 000 unique TCRbeta sequences available for analysis.

The germline V gene supplies CDR1 SGDLS and CDR2 YYNGEE. Reading from cysteine to phenylalanine, the CDR3 counts 15 amino acids. DNA is not on record. From each donor, a roughly 2.7 ml peripheral blood sample was collected into PAXgene tubes and kept at -80 degrees C. Without any T cell sorting, total RNA was extracted from whole blood using the PAXgene blood miRNA kit on an automated QIAcube. Deep TCRalpha and TCRbeta repertoire profiling with unique molecular barcoding was performed on peripheral blood of monozygotic twin pairs concordant or discordant for inflammatory bowel disease. Smoking habits were recorded for all twin pairs, and individuals were classified as current, former or never smokers. Note on this clonotype: Its cognate antigen has yet to be identified.

The library was obtained by 5' RACE. The input for every TCR library was roughly 3,200 ng of total RNA. cDNA was synthesized with SMARTScribe reverse transcriptase in eight separate reactions per sample. During cDNA synthesis, unique molecular identifiers containing a 6-nucleotide sample barcode were introduced by template switching. Two nested PCRs of roughly 16 and 10 cycles amplified the TCRalpha and TCRbeta cDNA, and bead purification followed each PCR. Before amplification, the cDNA was treated with uracil DNA-glycosylase and purified using the QIAquick PCR purification kit. The second PCR was the step at which Illumina TruSeq-compatible adapters and sample-specific barcodes were added. Library quality and concentration were assessed using TapeStation and Qubit, and roughly 5.5 ng of each library was pooled. Sequencing of the pooled libraries was done on an Illumina HiSeq2500 single-index Rapid Run using custom sequencing primers and 2 x 100 bp reads. Per the source publication's procedure: PCR and sequencing errors were corrected by UMI-based consensus assembly using MiGEC version 1.2.6. V(D)J alignment, clonotype assembly and CDR3 extraction were performed with MiXCR version 2.1.1. To normalise gene usage, clonotype sharing and MAIT/NKT TCR abundance, the top 1000, 10 000 and 20 000 clonotypes in each sample were analysed. After downsampling to 27 000 UMIs, diversity was calculated as the inverse Simpson index using the vegan R package. Statistical testing used paired Mann-Whitney U tests on the discordant twin pairs and applied Benjamini-Hochberg correction for multiple testing. The reads, reprocessed by TCRdb, yield one row per CDR3 protein sequence and no DNA. TCRdb, not the original authors, processed these V and J calls. This specimen's table enumerates around 370,000 distinct CDR3 sequences. The leading ten clones occupy just over 2.5% of the sample.

Study-level results and caveats: TCRbeta repertoire diversity, by inverse Simpson index, was decreased in IBD patients compared with their healthy co-twins. The analysis was unable to tell different T cell subtypes apart. Repertoire similarity did not differ between concordant and discordant twins, possibly due to limited statistical power. Because patients were on differing immunosuppressive treatments, the repertoires may have picked up extra background noise and inter-individual variability. The results gave no support for a single strong signal or clonotype linked to IBD. Compared with healthy twins, IBD patients had fewer clonotypes in common with other individuals, a difference most pronounced in patients showing signs of disease activity.

The clonotype was recovered from a human donor with ulcerative colitis or Crohn's disease, or a healthy co-twin of an affected twin (not recorded which). Material for sequencing was blood. The chain couples TRBV9 to TRBJ2-1. CDR3 sequence: CASAQGPSSYNEQFF. The variable domain in full, with residues beyond the CDR3 obtained from the reference TRBV9 and TRBJ2-1 genes, is DSGVTQTPKHLITATGQRVTLRCSPRSGDLSVYWYQQSLDQGLQFLIQYYNGEERAKGNILERFSAQQFPDLHSELNLSSLELGDSALYFCASAQGPSSYNEQFFGPGTRLTVL.